This TCR beta chain was identified in a study of blood T cell repertoires in COVID-19. Study at large: Sources were T cells, B-cell-depleted T cells, or PBMCs; the material itself was cDNA or gDNA.

The authors' processing: Reference gene primer amplification gave estimated nucleated cell counts. Data came from immunoSEQ multiplex PCR; TCRdb stores just in-frame clones and leaves some out. That table gives V, J and clone size, and the DNA gave D and trimming. Of 95,000 to 150,000 clones detected, approximately 90% appear once; the ten largest clones hold less than 2%. CDR3 length: 16 residues. Germline CDR1 SEHNR, CDR2 FQNEAQ (reference sequence). J lost 5 bases, V lost 3 bases, and 9 bases had no gene match. The TCR sequence derives from a human donor in a cohort sampled during active COVID-19. The V call is TRBV7-9, the J call TRBJ2-1; 8 nucleotides align to TRBD2. The sequencing input was peripheral blood. The CDR3 nucleotides are TGTGCCAGCAGCTTGCTAGCGGGCCAGACCAACAATGAGCAGTTCTTC. Amino acid sequence: CASSLLAGQTNNEQFF.